These T cell receptor beta chains were read from a single sample in a study of T cells in Graves' hyperthyroidism and ophthalmopathy. TCRdb passed the multiplex PCR reads through MiXCR, listing each CDR3 protein once. The sample has 250,000 or so distinct CDR3 sequences, 13% to 15% seen once. Sequencing used blood. All receptors derive from a woman between 45 and 60 years old with Graves' hyperthyroidism that later progressed to Graves' ophthalmopathy. Each CDR3 is given with its conserved first and last residue. A D gene is named only where the DNA matches it firmly. Some rows have no size entry. The others give once, few or many, or a class for an expanded clone.

J gene: TRBJ2-5; D gene: NA; V gene: TRBV28; clone size: many; CDR3 length: 17; CDR3 protein: CASSRTFYRGGQETQYF; CDR3 DNA: TGTGCCAGCAGCCGCACCTTTTACAGGGGAGGACAAGAGACCCAGTACTTC
J gene: TRBJ2-3; D gene: TRBD2; V gene: TRBV19; clone size: NA; CDR3 length: 17; CDR3 protein: CASSGTSGFSSTDTQYF; CDR3 DNA: TGTGCCAGTAGTGGGACTAGCGGGTTCTCTAGCACAGATACGCAGTATTTT
J gene: TRBJ1-1; D gene: NA; V gene: TRBV19; clone size: many; CDR3 length: 13; CDR3 protein: CASSQMPGVGAFF; CDR3 DNA: TGTGCCAGTAGTCAAATGCCAGGGGTGGGAGCTTTCTTT
J gene: TRBJ2-4; D gene: TRBD1; V gene: TRBV10-3; clone size: many; CDR3 length: 18; CDR3 protein: CAIRPGQGVNPAKNIQYF; CDR3 DNA: TGTGCCATCAGGCCGGGACAGGGGGTGAATCCAGCCAAAAACATTCAGTACTTC
J gene: TRBJ1-1; D gene: NA; V gene: TRBV27; clone size: many; CDR3 length: 13; CDR3 protein: CASSLNRATEAFF; CDR3 DNA: TGTGCCAGCAGTTTAAACAGGGCCACTGAAGCTTTCTTT
J gene: TRBJ1-1; D gene: NA; V gene: TRBV7-3; clone size: NA; CDR3 length: 14; CDR3 protein: CASSSGPSNTEAFF; CDR3 DNA: TGTGCCAGCAGCTCAGGGCCGTCGAACACTGAAGCTTTCTTT
J gene: TRBJ2-7; D gene: NA; V gene: TRBV11-2; clone size: NA; CDR3 length: 12; CDR3 protein: CASSFSIYEQYF; CDR3 DNA: TGTGCCAGCAGCTTCAGTATTTACGAGCAGTACTTC
J gene: TRBJ1-1; D gene: NA; V gene: TRBV6-1; clone size: few; CDR3 length: 13; CDR3 protein: CASTDLDRGRAFF; CDR3 DNA: TGTGCCAGCACCGACCTGGACCGGGGGCGAGCTTTCTTT
J gene: TRBJ1-1; D gene: TRBD1; V gene: TRBV11-2; clone size: many; CDR3 length: 20; CDR3 protein: CASSPNDPKWTGNSNTEAFF; CDR3 DNA: TGTGCCAGCAGCCCAAACGATCCGAAATGGACAGGGAACTCTAACACTGAAGCTTTCTTT
J gene: TRBJ2-2; D gene: TRBD2; V gene: TRBV11-2; clone size: few; CDR3 length: 20; CDR3 protein: CASSLGGLTSGRRSTGELFF; CDR3 DNA: TGTGCCAGCAGCTTAGGGGGATTGACTAGCGGGAGACGTAGCACCGGGGAGCTGTTTTTT
J gene: TRBJ2-7; D gene: NA; V gene: TRBV30; clone size: many; CDR3 length: 13; CDR3 protein: CAWSVAHSYEQYF; CDR3 DNA: TGTGCCTGGAGTGTTGCCCACTCCTACGAGCAGTACTTC
J gene: TRBJ2-7; D gene: NA; V gene: TRBV14; clone size: many; CDR3 length: 12; CDR3 protein: CASSQGGYEQYF; CDR3 DNA: TGTGCCAGCAGCCAAGGGGGTTACGAGCAGTACTTC
J gene: TRBJ2-7; D gene: NA; V gene: TRBV28; clone size: many; CDR3 length: 10; CDR3 protein: CASGQYEQYF; CDR3 DNA: TGTGCCAGCGGTCAGTACGAGCAGTACTTC
J gene: TRBJ2-7; D gene: NA; V gene: TRBV9; clone size: once; CDR3 length: 14; CDR3 protein: CASSVEIGVHEQYF; CDR3 DNA: TGTGCCAGCAGCGTAGAAATAGGGGTCCACGAGCAGTACTTC
J gene: TRBJ2-2; D gene: NA; V gene: TRBV5-1; clone size: many; CDR3 length: 16; CDR3 protein: CASSLAPVADTGELFF; CDR3 DNA: TGCGCCAGCAGCTTGGCACCGGTAGCGGACACCGGGGAGCTGTTTTTT
J gene: TRBJ2-3; D gene: NA; V gene: TRBV15; clone size: NA; CDR3 length: 16; CDR3 protein: CATSRDFVSSTDTQYF; CDR3 DNA: TGTGCCACCAGCAGAGATTTTGTCAGTAGCACAGATACGCAGTATTTT
J gene: TRBJ1-4; D gene: NA; V gene: TRBV10-3; clone size: NA; CDR3 length: 14; CDR3 protein: CAIGVDGGGEKLFF; CDR3 DNA: TGTGCCATCGGAGTGGACGGGGGAGGGGAAAAACTGTTTTTT
J gene: TRBJ2-7; D gene: NA; V gene: TRBV30; clone size: many; CDR3 length: 14; CDR3 protein: CAWTRPETGSLQYF; CDR3 DNA: TGTGCCTGGACACGCCCAGAGACAGGATCCTTGCAGTACTTC
J gene: TRBJ2-2; D gene: NA; V gene: TRBV7-3; clone size: NA; CDR3 length: 18; CDR3 protein: CASSLGLLGRANTGELFF; CDR3 DNA: TGTGCCAGCAGCTTAGGCCTGCTTGGCAGAGCGAACACCGGGGAGCTGTTTTTT
J gene: TRBJ2-1; D gene: TRBD2; V gene: TRBV18; clone size: many; CDR3 length: 12; CDR3 protein: CASSPVAGNQFF; CDR3 DNA: TGTGCCAGCTCACCAGTAGCGGGAAACCAGTTCTTC
J gene: TRBJ1-1; D gene: NA; V gene: TRBV6-1; clone size: NA; CDR3 length: 11; CDR3 protein: CASSSVSSAFF; CDR3 DNA: TGTGCCAGCAGTTCGGTTAGTTCGGCTTTCTTT
J gene: TRBJ2-7; D gene: NA; V gene: TRBV2; clone size: many; CDR3 length: 13; CDR3 protein: CASGRDRGNEQYF; CDR3 DNA: TGTGCCAGCGGCCGGGACCGCGGAAACGAGCAGTACTTC
J gene: TRBJ2-7; D gene: NA; V gene: TRBV7-3; clone size: NA; CDR3 length: 15; CDR3 protein: CASSLTVTGVGEQYF; CDR3 DNA: TGTGCCAGCAGCTTAACTGTGACGGGAGTCGGCGAGCAGTACTTC
J gene: TRBJ2-3; D gene: NA; V gene: TRBV29-1; clone size: many; CDR3 length: 14; CDR3 protein: CSVTGQVSTDTQYF; CDR3 DNA: TGCAGCGTCACTGGTCAGGTTAGCACAGATACGCAGTATTTT
J gene: TRBJ1-2; D gene: TRBD1; V gene: TRBV5-1; clone size: many; CDR3 length: 16; CDR3 protein: CASSFFTPTGGKGYTF; CDR3 DNA: TGCGCCAGCAGCTTCTTCACGCCGACAGGGGGCAAGGGCTACACCTTC
J gene: TRBJ2-1; D gene: NA; V gene: TRBV6-1; clone size: many; CDR3 length: 14; CDR3 protein: CASYSGVGHNEQFF; CDR3 DNA: TGTGCCAGCTATTCAGGGGTTGGACACAATGAGCAGTTCTTC
J gene: TRBJ1-6; D gene: NA; V gene: TRBV28; clone size: many; CDR3 length: 14; CDR3 protein: CASGLSSYNSPLHF; CDR3 DNA: TGTGCCAGCGGATTAAGCTCCTATAATTCACCCCTCCACTTT
J gene: TRBJ1-1; D gene: TRBD1; V gene: TRBV3-1; clone size: many; CDR3 length: 13; CDR3 protein: CASSHSGGTEAFF; CDR3 DNA: TGTGCCAGCAGCCATTCAGGGGGCACTGAAGCTTTCTTT
J gene: TRBJ1-6; D gene: NA; V gene: TRBV5-1; clone size: many; CDR3 length: 15; CDR3 protein: CASSLGGSENSPLHF; CDR3 DNA: TGCGCCAGCAGCTTGGGGGGGTCGGAAAATTCACCCCTCCACTTT
J gene: TRBJ2-7; D gene: NA; V gene: TRBV20-1; clone size: many; CDR3 length: 10; CDR3 protein: CSARANEQYF; CDR3 DNA: TGCAGTGCTAGAGCTAACGAGCAGTACTTC
J gene: TRBJ2-1; D gene: NA; V gene: TRBV6-6; clone size: many; CDR3 length: 15; CDR3 protein: CASSYEGAEYNEQFF; CDR3 DNA: TGTGCCAGCAGTTACGAGGGAGCAGAATACAATGAGCAGTTCTTC
J gene: TRBJ2-7; D gene: NA; V gene: TRBV7-9; clone size: many; CDR3 length: 15; CDR3 protein: CASSTAAGGLYEQYF; CDR3 DNA: TGTGCCAGCAGCACGGCGGCCGGGGGCCTCTACGAGCAGTACTTC
J gene: TRBJ1-5; D gene: TRBD1; V gene: TRBV29-1; clone size: few; CDR3 length: 13; CDR3 protein: CSVGDRAGQPQHF; CDR3 DNA: TGCAGCGTAGGTGACAGGGCAGGGCAGCCCCAGCATTTT
J gene: TRBJ2-7; D gene: TRBD1; V gene: TRBV5-1; clone size: many; CDR3 length: 14; CDR3 protein: CASSLGGQIYEQYF; CDR3 DNA: TGCGCCAGCAGCTTGGGGGGACAGATCTACGAGCAGTACTTC
J gene: TRBJ1-6; D gene: NA; V gene: TRBV7-9; clone size: many; CDR3 length: 13; CDR3 protein: CASSFNGASPLHF; CDR3 DNA: TGTGCCAGCAGCTTTAACGGAGCTTCACCCCTCCACTTT
J gene: TRBJ2-7; D gene: TRBD2; V gene: TRBV6-5; clone size: NA; CDR3 length: 17; CDR3 protein: CASSYSSAAGESYEQYF; CDR3 DNA: TGTGCCAGCAGTTACTCGTCTGCAGCGGGAGAGAGTTACGAGCAGTACTTC